These T cell receptor beta chains were read from a single sample in a study of cytomegalovirus exposure and HLA in healthy donors. Method: immunoSEQ multiplex PCR; TCRdb's copy keeps in-frame clones and lacks some. The sample lists about 98,000 clones, about 81% occurring once. Source material: PBMCs. The source is a man aged 35-49 years in good health and CMV-seronegative. CDR3s include the opening cysteine and the closing phenylalanine or tryptophan. The order of the fields is V gene, J gene, D gene, clone size, CDR3 DNA, CDR3 protein. D genes are given only for firm matches. Clone size appears in some rows only: once, few, many, or a class for an expanded clone.

V: TRBV27
J: TRBJ1-5
D: TRBD1
size: -
DNA: TGTGCCAGCAGTACATACCCGCCGGGACAGGGGATTTATAGCAATCAGCCCCAGCATTTT
CDR3: CASSTYPPGQGIYSNQPQHF

V: TRBV5-1
J: TRBJ2-2
D: -
size: once
DNA: TGCGCCAGCAGGTGGACTGGCGGCACCGGGGAGCTGTTTTTT
CDR3: CASRWTGGTGELFF

V: TRBV5-4
J: TRBJ1-4
D: TRBD1
size: -
DNA: TGTGCCAGCAGAAAGACAGGGGTGGGGGAAAAACTGTTTTTT
CDR3: CASRKTGVGEKLFF

V: TRBV6-1
J: TRBJ2-1
D: -
size: -
DNA: TGTGCCAGCAGCACCATGCGGGAACCGGTTAATGAGCAGTTCTTC
CDR3: CASSTMREPVNEQFF

V: TRBV11-2
J: TRBJ1-2
D: -
size: -
DNA: TGTGCCAGCAGCCGTGATGGAGCAAACTATGGCTACACCTTC
CDR3: CASSRDGANYGYTF

V: TRBV7-9
J: TRBJ2-7
D: TRBD1
size: -
DNA: TGTGCCAGCAGCCGAGAAAGGGGGCGAAAGAACGAGCAGTACTTC
CDR3: CASSRERGRKNEQYF

V: TRBV5-6
J: TRBJ2-7
D: -
size: -
DNA: TGTGCCAGCAGCTACATCGACAGCTACGAGCAGTACTTC
CDR3: CASSYIDSYEQYF

V: TRBV7-6
J: TRBJ2-7
D: -
size: -
DNA: TGTGCCAGCAGCATAATAGAGCAAGACGAGCAGTACTTC
CDR3: CASSIIEQDEQYF

V: TRBV6-1
J: TRBJ1-6
D: TRBD1
size: once
DNA: TGTGCCAGCAGTGAGCGGGCAGGGGGTTCACCCCTCCACTTT
CDR3: CASSERAGGSPLHF

V: TRBV10-3
J: TRBJ2-7
D: TRBD1
size: -
DNA: TGTGCCATCAAAGGGACAGGGAACTACGAGCAGTACTTC
CDR3: CAIKGTGNYEQYF

V: TRBV4-1
J: TRBJ2-5
D: TRBD2
size: -
DNA: TGCGCCAGCAGCCAAGTTCTAGCGGGAGGCCAAGAGACCCAGTACTTC
CDR3: CASSQVLAGGQETQYF

V: TRBV7-2
J: TRBJ1-1
D: -
size: -
DNA: TGTGCCAGCAGCTCAAAGGACAATACAAGGGGTACTGAAGCTTTCTTT
CDR3: CASSSKDNTRGTEAFF

V: TRBV6-1
J: TRBJ2-7
D: -
size: -
DNA: TGTGCCAGCAGTGCCAGGGGTCCTGACGAGCAGTACTTC
CDR3: CASSARGPDEQYF